This is a list of T cell receptor beta chains from one sample in a study of blood T cell repertoires in COVID-19. Some clones are missing from TCRdb's copy, which holds only in-frame ones; the method was immunoSEQ multiplex PCR. The table has roughly 190,000 clones, 80% to 90% seen once. Sequences were obtained from peripheral blood. The source of these receptors is a woman aged 60-70 years with COVID-19, enrolled during active disease. The conserved cysteine and the conserved F or W are not part of the CDR3 here. Each record gives: J gene, V gene, CDR3 protein.

J gene: TRBJ2-2
V gene: TRBV25-1
CDR3 protein: ASSASGRITGELF

J gene: TRBJ2-1
V gene: TRBV4-3
CDR3 protein: ASSQDSPGSSYNEQF

J gene: TRBJ2-7
V gene: TRBV4-2
CDR3 protein: ASSHASGSYEQY

J gene: TRBJ2-7
V gene: TRBV3-1/TRBV3-2
CDR3 protein: ASSQDWGYRGSDEQY

J gene: TRBJ2-3
V gene: TRBV11-2
CDR3 protein: ASSLGGRWQGVTDTQY

J gene: TRBJ1-6
V gene: TRBV2
CDR3 protein: ASSSNGRGNSPLH

J gene: TRBJ1-5
V gene: TRBV11-2
CDR3 protein: ASSLGAGEGQPQH

J gene: TRBJ1-6
V gene: TRBV30
CDR3 protein: AWSSRVSPLH

J gene: TRBJ1-1
V gene: TRBV6-5
CDR3 protein: ASSYSSTSGTEAF

J gene: TRBJ1-5
V gene: TRBV7-9
CDR3 protein: ASSLAVGVGSNQPQH

J gene: TRBJ1-2
V gene: TRBV18
CDR3 protein: ASSPPNT

J gene: TRBJ2-1
V gene: TRBV3-1/TRBV3-2
CDR3 protein: ASSHLSSYNEQF

J gene: TRBJ2-3
V gene: TRBV19
CDR3 protein: ASRLAGLADTQY

J gene: TRBJ1-5
V gene: TRBV4-3
CDR3 protein: ASSQVVQGNQPQH

J gene: TRBJ1-2
V gene: TRBV27
CDR3 protein: ASSFHSTGNYGYT

J gene: TRBJ2-7
V gene: TRBV10-1
CDR3 protein: ASSTGDARYEQY

J gene: TRBJ2-3
V gene: TRBV19
CDR3 protein: ASRKLAVYTDTQY

J gene: TRBJ1-6
V gene: TRBV5-6
CDR3 protein: ASSSGIRNSPLH

J gene: TRBJ2-7
V gene: TRBV2
CDR3 protein: ASSEYEQY

J gene: TRBJ1-4
V gene: TRBV28
CDR3 protein: ASTPPGLNEKLF